The 21 T cell receptor beta chains below were found in one sample sequenced in a study of blood T cell repertoires in COVID-19. Using immunoSEQ multiplex PCR, the repertoire was profiled, and TCRdb retains in-frame clones only, with some absent. The top ten hold roughly 5% of the sample, which has about 99,000 clones, 85% to 90% seen once. The sequenced sample consisted of peripheral blood. The receptors come from a human donor in a cohort sampled during active COVID-19.

The V call is TRBV28, the J call TRBJ2-3; 10 bases align to TRBD2. CDR1 MDHEN and CDR2 SYDVKM come from the germline V gene. With 6 bases clipped from V and 5 bases from J, the junction kept 8 bases outside the gene matches. The CDR3 is made up of 15 amino acids. CDR3 in DNA: TGTGCCAGCAGGGGAGCGGGAGGGCCGTTAGATACGCAGTATTTT. This sequence encodes CASRGAGGPLDTQYF.

This chain joins TRBV18 and TRBJ2-7; 8 bases fit TRBD1. This CDR3 contains 16 residues. V gave up 0 bases and J gave up 2 bases; unmatched junction bases: 6. Germline lookup yields CDR1 KGHSH and CDR2 LQKENI. CDR3 DNA sequence: TGTGCCAGCTCACCACCGGAGAAGGACAGGGCCTACGAGCAGTACTTC. It is translated as CASSPPEKDRAYEQYF.

J is TRBJ2-7 and V is TRBV28; 7 bases are shared with TRBD1. The CDR3 runs 14 residues. CDR1 and CDR2 (germline): MDHEN, SYDVKM. Trimming took 5 bases from V and 6 from J; bases not matched to a gene: 10. The CDR3 loop reads CASSPQRDRLEQYF. The CDR3 nucleotides are TGTGCCAGCAGTCCACAGAGGGACAGACTCGAGCAGTACTTC.

J is TRBJ1-2 and V is TRBV5-4; tentative D call: TRBD1 (6 bases). The germline CDR1 and CDR2 sequences are SGHNT and YYREEE (reference sequence). V was pared by 3 bases and J by 7 bases, with 16 bases between. This CDR3 has 14 amino acids. The CDR3 reads CASSYWGGAGGYTF. CDR3 in DNA: TGTGCCAGCAGCTATTGGGGGGGCGCAGGTGGCTACACCTTC.

This sequence joins TRBV15 and TRBJ2-5; D is ambiguous. CDR3 size: 15 residues. V lost 0 bases and J 5 bases, leaving 13 bases between the germline ends. The germline V gene encodes CDR1 LNHNV and CDR2 YYDKDF (reference sequence). CDR3 amino acids: CATSRDNLPAETQYF. CDR3 nucleotides: TGTGCCACCAGCAGAGATAACTTGCCAGCGGAGACCCAGTACTTC.

This clone came up once. The chain carries TRBV4-3 and TRBJ1-1; D is undetermined. Looked up from germline, CDR1 is LGHNA and CDR2 is YSLEER. With 0 bases removed from V and 2 bases from J, the gap between germline ends came to 10 bases. The length of the CDR3 is 15 residues. CDR3 protein: CASSQDPRFNTEAFF. The CDR3, as DNA: TGCGCCAGCAGCCAAGATCCCCGGTTTAACACTGAAGCTTTCTTT.

The chain couples TRBV7-2 to TRBJ2-5, with TRBD2 matching over 9 bases. This CDR3 comprises 15 residues. Per germline, CDR1 SGHTA and CDR2 FQGNSA. Trimming at V came to 1 base and at J to 6 bases, leaving 6 bases not matched to a gene. The CDR3 nucleotides read TGTGCCAGCAGCTTAGATCGCGGGGGGGCGAAGACCCAGTACTTC. This translates into CASSLDRGGAKTQYF.

The V call is TRBV11-1, the J call TRBJ2-7; 12 bases align to TRBD2. Unmatched junction bases numbered 5, after V lost 5 bases and J lost 3 bases. The CDR3 loop spans 15 amino acids. From germline, CDR1 is SGHAT and CDR2 FQDESV (reference sequence). CDR3 nucleotide sequence: TGTGCCAGCAGCGTGACTAGCGGGGGAAACTACGAGCAGTACTTC. Encoded protein: CASSVTSGGNYEQYF.

The rearrangement links TRBV14 to TRBJ1-6; 9 positions match TRBD1. The CDR3 has 21 amino acids. The germline V gene encodes CDR1 SGHDN and CDR2 FVKESK. V was pared by 0 bases and J by 0 bases, with 12 bases of the junction left unmatched. In DNA, the CDR3 is TGTGCCAGCAGCCAAGAATGGGACAGGGAAAAGCCAAGCTCCTATAATTCACCCCTCCACTTT. This sequence encodes CASSQEWDREKPSSYNSPLHF.

The chain uses TRBV11-2 and TRBJ1-3, with D unclear. Between the trimmed V and J ends, which lost 5 bases and 4 bases, there was a span of 9 bases. CDR1 and CDR2 from the germline V gene are SGHAT and FQNNGV. This CDR3 contains 13 residues. The CDR3 coding sequence is TGTGCCAGCAGCGGATTACAGGGAAACACCATATATTTT. It specifies CASSGLQGNTIYF.

This clone came up once. The chain is built from TRBV19 and TRBJ1-6, with D perhaps matching TRBD1 (5 bases). This CDR3 is built from 16 residues. The germline gives CDR1 LNHDA, CDR2 SQIVND (reference sequence). V was pared by 8 bases and J by 0 bases, with 14 bases between. The CDR3 sequence: CASQGIFSSYNSPLHF. The DNA for the CDR3 is TGTGCCAGTCAGGGTATTTTCAGCTCCTATAATTCACCCCTCCACTTT.

The rearrangement joins TRBV15 to TRBJ2-1, with 14 nucleotides matching TRBD2. The V gene end was trimmed by 2 bases and the J gene end by 0 bases; junction bases not matched to a gene: 3. CDR3 length: 18 residues. CDR1 is LNHNV, CDR2 YYDKDF, per germline (reference sequence). CDR3 protein: CATSRRTSGRYSYNEQFF. The CDR3, as DNA: TGTGCCACCAGCAGAAGGACTAGCGGGAGGTACTCCTACAATGAGCAGTTCTTC. Full variable domain (rest looked up from reference TRBV15 and TRBJ2-1): DAMVIQNPRYQVTQFGKPVTLSCSQTLNHNVMYWYQQKSSQAPKLLFHYYDKDFNNEADTPDNFQSRRPNTSFCFLDIRSPGLGDTAMYLCATSRRTSGRYSYNEQFFGPGTRLTVL.

The chain is built from TRBV6-1 and TRBJ1-4; D is ambiguous. V was pared by 0 bases and J by 4 bases, with 15 bases between. CDR3 length equals 17 residues. Germline CDR1 and CDR2: MNHNS and SASEGT. The CDR3 DNA is TGTGCCAGCAGTGAAGCGCTTCACCGCACCAGTAATGAAAAACTGTTTTTT. Its protein is CASSEALHRTSNEKLFF.

The chain combines TRBV5-1 with TRBJ2-3; D perhaps matches TRBD2 (5 bases). The CDR3 is made up of 14 amino acids. Deletions cut 0 bases from V and 6 bases from J, with 11 bases between. Germline V gene lookup returns CDR1 SGHRS and CDR2 YFSETQ. The CDR3 loop reads CASSLGSGRDTQYF. As DNA, the CDR3 is TGCGCCAGCAGCTTGGGATCGGGAAGGGATACGCAGTATTTT.

This clone is a singleton in its sample. V and J are TRBV28 and TRBJ1-2; TRBD1 matches 12 bases. Germline trimming cut 6 bases from V and 7 bases from J; bases unmatched to any gene: 9. CDR3 length: 15 amino acids. Germline V gives CDR1 MDHEN, CDR2 SYDVKM. CDR3 loop: CASRRSGQGAAGYTF. The CDR3 nucleotides are TGTGCCAGCAGGCGCTCGGGACAGGGGGCCGCTGGCTACACCTTC.

In the case of this clone: The junction shows a germline mismatch at one end, possibly a read error. Other DNA variants within this sample encode the same CDR3. The J gene is TRBJ2-3, the V gene TRBV11-3; D remains ambiguous. CDR3 length: 14 residues. The germline V gene encodes CDR1 SGHNT and CDR2 YENEEA. This chain's CDR3 is CASSLAGSTDTQYF. The CDR3 DNA follows: TGTGCCAGCAGCTTAGCCGGTAGCACCGATACGCAATATTTT. The variable domain in full, with the rest retrieved from reference TRBV11-3 and TRBJ2-3, is EAGVVQSPRYKIIEKKQPVAFWCNPISGHNTLYWYLQNLGQGPELLIRYENEEAVDDSQLPKDRFSAERLKGVDSTLKIQPAELGDSAVYLCASSLAGSTDTQYFGPGTRLTVL.

This chain connects TRBV3-1 (or the pseudogene TRBV3-2) to TRBJ1-1; 8 nucleotides match TRBD1. The CDR3 is made up of 14 amino acids. Germline-derived CDR1 and CDR2 are LGHDT and YNNKEL (reference sequence). V lost 5 bases to trimming and J lost 4 bases; unmatched junction nucleotides: 6. CDR3 DNA: TGTGCCAGCAGCGACAGGGGATGGGGCACTGAAGCTTTCTTT. Translation gives CASSDRGWGTEAFF.

Only one count was recorded for this clone. V gene TRBV19 combines with J gene TRBJ1-4; 8 nucleotides align to TRBD1. Germline trimming cut 2 bases from V and 3 bases from J; bases unmatched to any gene: 5. The CDR3 extends over 16 amino acids. CDR1 is LNHDA, CDR2 SQIVND, per germline (reference sequence). The DNA of the CDR3 is TGTGCCAGTAGTATACCAGGACAGGGACCTAATGAAAAACTGTTTTTT. This sequence encodes CASSIPGQGPNEKLFF.

Only a few counts were recorded for this clone. J is TRBJ1-5 and V is TRBV19, with 7 bases aligning to TRBD1. Germline V gene sequence: CDR1 LNHDA, CDR2 SQIVND (reference sequence). With 2 bases clipped from V and 4 bases from J, the junction kept 2 bases outside the gene matches. The CDR3 consists of 14 residues. CDR3 sequence reads: CASSIKTGNQPQHF. CDR3 DNA sequence: TGTGCCAGTAGTATAAAGACAGGGAATCAGCCCCAGCATTTT.

The J gene is TRBJ2-6, the V gene TRBV9; D is possibly TRBD1 (6 bases). Germline V gene sequence: CDR1 SGDLS, CDR2 YYNGEE. The CDR3 spans 17 residues. V was shortened by 5 bases and J by 0 bases, with 15 bases between the two germline ends. The CDR3 DNA reads as TGTGCCAGCAGGGGGGCCGCCCGAGCCTCTGGGGCCAACGTCCTGACTTTC. It yields the protein CASRGAARASGANVLTF.

The rearrangement uses TRBV7-8 and TRBJ1-4; no reliable D call. The CDR3 is 16 amino acids. V dropped 5 bases and J dropped 0 bases, with 13 bases sitting between them. The V gene's germline CDR1 is SGHVS and CDR2 FQNEAQ. The CDR3 DNA reads as TGTGCCAGCAGCCCGACCATACAGCCAACTAATGAAAAACTGTTTTTT. Its translation is CASSPTIQPTNEKLFF.